This TCR beta chain is drawn from a study of T cell repertoires in cytomegalovirus infection. Study at large: CMV epitopes used comprised recently identified HLA-C-restricted ones and well-studied HLA-B-restricted ones. It can be stated that public TCR beta signatures indicated CMV infection as well as a matching HLA type. The study's findings and limits: Using cumulative public TCR beta family frequency, the authors identified those who carried CMV together with the relevant HLA. CMV-specific TCR beta clonotypes restricted by HLA-C were the ones dominating the ex vivo response.

TCRdb re-called the reads with MiXCR, one entry per CDR3 protein. The sample has hundreds of thousands of distinct CDR3 sequences; around a third are singletons. The V gene's germline CDR1 is SGHVS and CDR2 FQNEAQ. The CDR3 spans 15 residues. V lost 4 bases to trimming and J lost 5 bases; unmatched junction nucleotides: 10. To note about this clonotype: Antigen: not known.

The rearrangement links TRBV7-8 to TRBJ1-2, with 7 bases that match TRBD1. The receptor was isolated from a human donor in good health (CMV status not recorded). Some clones in this sample may be carry-over from other donors' samples. The sample in question was cultured PBMCs, obtained from culture after CMV antigen stimulation. For the CDR3, the DNA is TGTGCCAGCAGCTCCGGGACAGCCGCTGTATATGGCTACACCTTC. Amino acid sequence: CASSSGTAAVYGYTF.